Listed here is a single TCR beta chain. Profiled with immunoSEQ multiplex PCR; TCRdb holds only in-frame clones, not every one. The sample consists of approximately 300,000 clones, roughly 90% of them appearing once. This sample is part of a study of blood T cell repertoires in COVID-19. This TCR derives from a woman aged 18-29 years with acute COVID-19. Sequencing was done on a sample of PBMCs or T cells enriched from blood (not recorded which).

CDR3 amino acids: CASSSPTGTSGTYNEQFF. In DNA form, the CDR3 reads TGTGCCAGCAGCTCCCCCACCGGGACTAGCGGGACGTACAATGAGCAGTTCTTC. The J gene is TRBJ2-1, the V gene TRBV7-6; the match to TRBD2 covers 13 bases. Trimming cost V 4 bases and J 4 bases; bases outside gene matches: 10. The CDR3 runs to 18 residues. The germline gives CDR1 SGHVS, CDR2 FNYEAQ.